This TCR beta chain was identified in a study of human T cells and chemical hapten exposure. V lost 4 bases to trimming and J lost 5 bases, with 3 bases between them. The germline gives CDR1 SNHLY, CDR2 FYNNEI. The CDR3 loop spans 11 amino acids. The time point denotes: patch test 3, about 24 weeks after DPC sensitization. Indicated treatment: therapeutic diphenylcyclopropenone sensitization with weekly scalp DPC. One entry per CDR3 protein results from TCRdb running MiXCR on the RACE reads. The table has roughly 89,000 distinct CDR3 sequences, under 13% seen once. This TCR was recovered from a woman aged 25 to 39 with alopecia areata. Some clones in this sample may be carry-over from other donors' samples. Material: whole blood, obtained in connection with sensitization to the hapten diphenylcyclopropenone (DPC). The gene calls are TRBV2 and TRBJ2-1; D is ambiguous. Written as DNA, the CDR3 is TGTGCCAGCAGTGGAGACAATGAGCAGTTCTTC. This codes for CASSGDNEQFF.